Listed below are T cell receptor beta chains from one sample, sequenced in a study of beta chain features in type 1 diabetes. Sequencing was performed with immunoSEQ multiplex PCR; in TCRdb, only in-frame clones are kept and a portion is missing. Of 900,000 or so clones in the sample, roughly 15% were seen once. The sample comprised naive CD4+ T cells from blood. Source of these receptors: a woman under 30 in good health. Each CDR3 is given with its conserved first and last residue. The D gene is left open where the match is weak. Clone size is shown for a subset of rows, as once, few, many or a class of expanded clone.

size	V	D	J	CDR3	DNA
.	TRBV18	.	TRBJ2-7	CASSPPGLLSSYEQYF	TGTGCCAGCTCACCACCGGGACTTTTAAGCTCCTACGAGCAGTACTTC
few	TRBV7-9	.	TRBJ2-1	CASSTPGTHNEQFF	TGTGCCAGCAGTACCCCGGGAACCCACAATGAGCAGTTCTTC
few	TRBV2	.	TRBJ1-1	CASSHHTEAFF	TGTGCCAGCAGCCACCACACTGAAGCTTTCTTT
.	TRBV10-3	TRBD2	TRBJ2-1	CAIGTSGSKNEQFF	TGTGCCATAGGGACTAGCGGGAGTAAAAATGAGCAGTTCTTC
.	TRBV2	TRBD1	TRBJ1-1	CASRTQGGTEAFF	TGTGCCAGCAGGACTCAGGGGGGGACTGAAGCTTTCTTT
.	TRBV10-3	.	TRBJ1-3	CAISEFLGTQNTIYF	TGTGCCATCAGTGAGTTTCTGGGTACACAAAACACCATATATTTT
few	TRBV5-1	TRBD1	TRBJ2-5	CASSQTGGETQYF	TGCGCCAGCAGCCAGACAGGGGGGGAGACCCAGTACTTC
few	TRBV7-6	.	TRBJ2-7	CASSLRSGLPYEQYF	TGTGCCAGCAGCTTAAGGAGCGGGCTTCCCTACGAGCAGTACTTC
.	TRBV7-8	.	TRBJ1-5	CASSPDVRNQPQHF	TGTGCCAGCAGCCCGGACGTTCGGAATCAGCCCCAGCATTTT
few	TRBV2	.	TRBJ1-1	CASSSQENTEAFF	TGTGCCAGCAGTTCACAGGAGAACACTGAAGCTTTCTTT
few	TRBV9	TRBD2	TRBJ2-1	CASSVISGGEQFF	TGTGCCAGCAGCGTGATTTCGGGGGGTGAGCAGTTCTTC
.	TRBV5-6	.	TRBJ2-5	CASSLGQGHQETQYF	TGTGCCAGCAGCTTGGGTCAGGGGCATCAAGAGACCCAGTACTTC
.	TRBV6-6	.	TRBJ1-2	CASSSGGGYTF	TGTGCCAGCAGTTCAGGAGGAGGCTACACCTTC
.	TRBV7-3	.	TRBJ2-5	CASSPGPGETQYF	TGTGCCAGCAGTCCCGGACCCGGGGAGACCCAGTACTTC
few	TRBV2	.	TRBJ2-3	CASSDQALKTDTQYF	TGTGCCAGCAGTGACCAGGCCCTTAAAACAGATACGCAGTATTTT
few	TRBV28	.	TRBJ2-6	CASIPSGRLENVLTF	TGTGCCAGCATACCGTCGGGGCGCTTGGAGAACGTCCTGACTTTC
.	TRBV9	.	TRBJ2-1	CASSVGSLGRTDNEQFF	TGTGCCAGCAGCGTAGGCTCGCTCGGGCGGACCGACAATGAGCAGTTCTTC
few	TRBV5-1	TRBD1	TRBJ2-2	CASSPGTVTTGELFF	TGCGCCAGCAGCCCCGGGACAGTGACCACCGGGGAGCTGTTTTTT
.	TRBV5-6	.	TRBJ1-2	CASSLLLIGGNAYGYTF	TGTGCCAGCAGCCTACTATTGATCGGGGGAAACGCCTATGGCTACACCTTC
few	TRBV2	.	TRBJ2-5	CASSLRRAYQETQYF	TGTGCCAGCAGCCTCCGCAGGGCATACCAAGAGACCCAGTACTTC
.	TRBV7-2	.	TRBJ2-1	CASSLGGSLSGQAFF	TGTGCCAGCAGCTTAGGTGGGTCTTTGAGCGGCCAAGCGTTCTTC
.	TRBV19	.	TRBJ2-7	CASSANRYEQYF	TGTGCCAGTAGCGCCAACAGATACGAGCAGTACTTC
few	TRBV11-2	TRBD2	TRBJ2-1	CASSLDGARLAGSRNEQFF	TGTGCCAGCAGCTTAGATGGTGCGAGGCTAGCGGGGAGCCGCAATGAGCAGTTCTTC
.	TRBV5-1	TRBD2	TRBJ2-3	CASSPTPSGMGDTQYF	TGCGCCAGCAGCCCCACCCCTAGCGGGATGGGGGATACGCAGTATTTT
.	TRBV21-1	.	TRBJ2-5	CASMAWGRWGQETQYF	TGTGCCAGCATGGCCTGGGGTCGGTGGGGCCAAGAGACCCAGTACTTC
.	TRBV2	TRBD1	TRBJ2-2	CASSDQGAMFTGELFF	TGTGCCAGCAGTGACCAGGGGGCAATGTTCACCGGGGAGCTGTTTTTT
.	TRBV7-8	TRBD2	TRBJ2-1	CASSLPLAGISSYNEQFF	TGTGCCAGCAGCTTACCACTAGCGGGGATAAGCTCCTACAATGAGCAGTTCTTC
few	TRBV4-2	.	TRBJ2-7	CASSQTRDPSYEQYF	TGTGCCAGCAGCCAAACCCGGGACCCGAGCTACGAGCAGTACTTC
.	TRBV18	.	TRBJ1-4	CASSRGNEKLFF	TGTGCCAGCTCACGGGGTAATGAAAAACTGTTTTTT
few	TRBV18	.	TRBJ1-1	CASSPNVVNTEAFF	TGTGCCAGCTCACCAAACGTGGTAAACACTGAAGCTTTCTTT
few	TRBV28	.	TRBJ2-1	CASSFPGRHMSKGGWSNNEQFF	TGTGCCAGCAGTTTCCCGGGACGCCATATGTCGAAAGGAGGTTGGTCAAACAATGAGCAGTTCTTC
few	TRBV2	.	TRBJ1-5	CASRPPSGGNQPQHF	TGTGCCAGCAGACCTCCGTCAGGGGGCAATCAGCCCCAGCATTTT
.	TRBV12-2	.	TRBJ2-1	CASRFRVVLAGNYNEQFF	TGTGCAAGTCGCTTTAGGGTTGTACTAGCGGGAAATTACAATGAGCAGTTCTTC
few	TRBV5-5	.	TRBJ2-7	CASSRSVVHEQYF	TGTGCCAGCAGCCGGAGCGTTGTCCACGAGCAGTACTTC
.	TRBV9	TRBD1	TRBJ2-3	CASSKTGGSRTDTQYF	TGTGCCAGCAGCAAAACAGGGGGCTCGAGGACAGATACGCAGTATTTT
few	TRBV7-2	TRBD2	TRBJ2-1	CASSLVGGILYNEQFF	TGTGCCAGCAGCTTAGTCGGGGGGATATTGTACAATGAGCAGTTCTTC
.	TRBV5-8	TRBD2	TRBJ2-1	CASSSWKGTSGIGNEQFF	TGTGCCAGCAGCTCATGGAAGGGGACTAGCGGGATAGGCAATGAGCAGTTCTTC
.	TRBV27	TRBD1	TRBJ2-2	CATQDRGGTGELFF	TGTGCCACCCAGGACAGGGGAGGCACCGGGGAGCTGTTTTTT
few	TRBV15	TRBD1	TRBJ2-7	CATSLDREYEQYF	TGTGCCACCAGCTTGGACAGGGAGTACGAGCAGTACTTC
.	TRBV7-9	.	TRBJ1-5	CASSLSQGLSNQPQHF	TGTGCCAGCAGCTTAAGTCAGGGACTGAGCAATCAGCCCCAGCATTTT
.	TRBV4-3	.	TRBJ2-2	CASSQEQGWRNTGELFF	TGCGCCAGCAGCCAAGAACAGGGTTGGAGGAACACCGGGGAGCTGTTTTTT
.	TRBV19	.	TRBJ1-5	CASSIGLQGNQPQHF	TGTGCCAGTAGTATAGGTCTCCAGGGCAATCAGCCCCAGCATTTT
few	TRBV19	.	TRBJ1-2	CASSIRNRDGYTF	TGTGCCAGTAGTATCCGAAACAGGGATGGCTACACCTTC
.	TRBV4-1	.	TRBJ2-3	CASSQGSDRATDTQYF	TGCGCCAGCAGCCAAGGGTCGGATAGGGCCACAGATACGCAGTATTTT
few	TRBV6-5	TRBD2	TRBJ2-1	CASRREGSSYNEQFF	TGTGCCAGCAGAAGGGAGGGGAGCTCCTACAATGAGCAGTTCTTC
few	TRBV7-2	TRBD2	TRBJ2-5	CASSLTSGRWETQYF	TGTGCCAGCAGCCTCACTAGCGGGAGATGGGAGACCCAGTACTTC
.	TRBV7-3	TRBD1	TRBJ1-1	CASSKGARGTEAFF	TGTGCCAGCAGCAAGGGGGCTAGGGGCACTGAAGCTTTCTTT
.	TRBV28	TRBD1	TRBJ1-2	CASSVGQGYGYTF	TGTGCCAGCAGCGTGGGACAGGGTTATGGCTACACCTTC
.	TRBV13	.	TRBJ2-4	CASSYRLVGGIQYF	TGTGCCAGCAGCTACCGACTAGTAGGGGGCATTCAGTACTTC